This T cell receptor beta chain was recovered during a study of regulatory T cells in long-lasting Graves disease. The CDR3 totals 17 residues. The germline CDR1 and CDR2 sequences are SGHTA and FQGTGA. Trimming cost V 5 bases and J 7 bases, with 26 bases left between them. Library construction for TCR beta used iRepertoire HTBI primers and Arm-PCR of CDR3 regions. Via MiXCR, TCRdb re-called the multiplex PCR reads, giving one row per CDR3 protein. The sample shows fewer than 650,000 distinct CDR3 sequences, around 16% of them seen only once. In its sample, this clonotype was seen once. Described time point: newly diagnosed GD, antithyroid drugs for less than 3 months. TCR sequences were obtained from RNA taken from PBMCs. The same sample was also studied in work on T cells in Graves' hyperthyroidism and ophthalmopathy.

The chain links TRBV7-3 to TRBJ1-2; D is possibly TRBD1 (5 bases). The specimen was peripheral blood mononuclear cells (PBMCs), collected at new diagnosis, from a patient treated with antithyroid drugs. The TCR comes from a man in his late teens or twenties with Graves disease. In DNA form, the CDR3 reads TGTGCCAGCAGCATCAGACAGACCGGGGACCGAGGGGCTGGCTACACCTTC. It codes for CASSIRQTGDRGAGYTF.